This T cell receptor beta chain emerged from a study of early T cells in non-severe SARS-CoV-2 infection. Study-wide background: Unsorted whole-blood RNA was sequenced in bulk, leaving chains unpaired.

As part of library construction, unique molecular identifiers were attached to individual cDNA molecules. TCRdb redid the calling of the 5' RACE reads with MiXCR, one entry per CDR3 protein. The table has 37,000 or so distinct CDR3 sequences, approximately 6.1% seen once. This clonotype was seen a few times. Its antigen is unknown. Study results and limitations: The matching step, a VDJdb search, favored anti-spike CD8 responses and missed private and CD4 specificities.

V lost 0 bases, J lost 0 bases, and 9 bases lay in between. Germline CDR1 reads SGHAT; CDR2 reads FQNNGV. CDR3 length equals 15 residues. This receptor was taken from an adult who was a healthcare worker with PCR-confirmed SARS-CoV-2 infection or an uninfected control (not recorded which). V and J are TRBV11-2 and TRBJ2-7; possibly TRBD1 for D (5 bases). Sample: whole blood. CDR3 protein: CASSLEGRASYEQYF. The CDR3 nucleotides are TGTGCCAGCAGCTTAGAAGGCAGGGCCTCCTACGAGCAGTACTTC.